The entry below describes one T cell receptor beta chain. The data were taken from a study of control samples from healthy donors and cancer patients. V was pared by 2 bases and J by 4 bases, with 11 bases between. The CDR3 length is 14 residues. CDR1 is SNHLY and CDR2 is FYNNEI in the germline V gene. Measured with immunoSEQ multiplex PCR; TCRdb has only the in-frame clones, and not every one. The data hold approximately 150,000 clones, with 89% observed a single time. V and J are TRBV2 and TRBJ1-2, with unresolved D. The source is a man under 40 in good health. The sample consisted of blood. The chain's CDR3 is CASSERGNSYGYTF. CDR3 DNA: TGTGCCAGCAGTGAACGCGGAAATAGCTATGGCTACACCTTC.